This T cell receptor beta chain stems from a study of cytomegalovirus exposure and HLA in healthy donors (dated by TCRdb to about 2017). Concerning the study at large: An earlier analysis of around 600 of the donors reported approximately 290 Gb of sequence data and 100 million to 140 million unique TCR beta sequences from 150 million to 200 million T cells. An early release that covered more than 550 HLA-typed donors contained around 330 gigabases of sequencing data and 70 million to 100 million unique TCR sequences. The genetic ancestry cluster associated with self-reported Caucasian donors included about 84% of the approximately 410 genotyped donors. The aim of the study was to test whether cataloging public T cell receptors could identify signatures of past pathogen exposure. The T cell repertoires of roughly 660 subjects were profiled by immunosequencing and related to cytomegalovirus serostatus. In addition to the first cohort of around 670 subjects, a separate validation cohort of 120 different subjects was used. The study combined high-throughput TCR immunosequencing, statistical association of individual TCRs with disease status, and machine learning to predict cytomegalovirus infection status. To study patterns of TCR occurrence, a later analysis re-analyzed previously published TCR beta repertoires from around 670 donors and added high-resolution HLA genotyping. Rather than drawing on any new phenotypic data, the later analysis identified candidate immune exposures from TCR beta sequences and the way those sequences occurred across donors. In an earlier analysis of 587 of the donors, high-throughput TCR beta sequencing was used to judge whether each TCR beta V gene segment behaved as functional or pseudogenic. Donor age, sex, ethnicity and CMV serostatus were compiled together with the repertoire data. A later genetic analysis used genome-wide SNP genotypes for about three fifths of the 666 donors, treating that subset as a discovery cohort. Every repertoire in the discovery cohort had been generated on one and the same sequencing platform. HLA typing included class I and class II loci at four-digit resolution. The number of typed donors differed by locus: roughly 620-640 for A, B, C, DRB1 and DQB1; 522 for DQA1; approximately 600 for DPA1; and roughly 490 for DPB1. Four or five DR-DQ haplotypes were treated as single units for association and clustering because of strong linkage in the cohort. Among 398 genotyped donors of the cohort, an average of approximately 240,000 unique TCR beta nucleotide sequences was sequenced per donor, of which about 20% were non-productive.

Library preparation used the immunoSEQ multiplex PCR assay. The multiplex PCR relied on a mix of 60 forward primers for TCR Vbeta segments and 13 reverse primers for TCR Jbeta segments. The CDR3 region of rearranged TCR beta genes was amplified from genomic DNA with a multiplex PCR assay. Amplified TCR beta libraries were sequenced as 87-base-pair reads on the Illumina HiSeq System. As for the original processing: A later analysis counted about 76 million unique TCR beta chains across the approximately 700 repertoires, and roughly 11 million of these chains were shared by at least two donors. A nearest-neighbor algorithm error-corrected the raw reads and collapsed the reads into unique sequences, merging closely related sequences to remove PCR and sequencing errors. V, D and J gene segments were assigned by aligning CDR3 sequences to IMGT reference sequences. Each retained sequence needed at least a six-nucleotide match to both a V gene segment and a J gene segment. Rearrangements were classified as productive when the CDR3 lacked stop codons and remained in frame with V and J, and all other rearrangements were classified as non-productive. CDR3 was defined by IMGT convention, running from the second conserved V-encoded cysteine to the conserved J-encoded phenylalanine. In an earlier analysis of 500 to 650 of the donors, sequences lacking an unambiguous match to a single V gene segment were excluded. In an earlier analysis of approximately 560 of the donors, a V segment was called functional when productive rearrangements were above 56.7%, and segregating when the standard deviation between donors exceeded 5%. To diagnose cytomegalovirus status from the catalog of TCR beta chain sequences, a statistical classification framework was built. V and J gene assignment, in a later analysis, came from comparing TCR nucleotide sequences with IMGT/GENE-DB human TR gene sequences. The TCRdist pipeline was used in a later analysis to assign CDR3 sequences and most-parsimonious VDJ recombination scenarios. A later analysis defined each TCR beta chain by its CDR3 amino acid sequence plus V-gene family, and excluded reads lacking a unique V-gene family. As a way to deal with suspected cross-contamination and a sequencing artifact, a later analysis dropped more than 500 nucleotide sequences that were highly shared and had low generation probability. For each public chain, a later analysis derived a clonal expansion index from normalized ranks of inferred template counts within each repertoire. A later analysis computed generation probabilities with a VDJ recombination model fitted to out-of-frame rearrangements, and checked the results against IGoR. A later analysis scored TCR-TCR, TCR-HLA and TCR-CMV co-occurrence with hypergeometric tests, applying a repertoire-size bias correction to TCR pairs. To estimate false discovery rates, a later analysis permuted the HLA or CMV assignments 20 times. In a later analysis, co-occurring TCRs were grouped using DBSCAN, with TCRdist sequence similarity added in when clustering inside HLA-allele-positive subsets. Co-occurrence clustering excluded repertoires with fewer than 30,000 or more than 120,000 public chains, plus five with anomalous nucleotide sharing. TCRdb took over this immuneACCESS table, retaining in-frame rearrangements with V and J assigned. Such tables are incomplete; in checked studies, under half of the missing clones stem from an unresolved V gene, and the remainder is unexplained. Clone size and the V and J calls come from that table; the DNA yielded D and trimming. The sample's table covers under 200,000 clones. About 6.5% of the sample comes from the top ten.

From its cysteine to its phenylalanine, the CDR3 spans 13 amino acids. Left in the record is the CDR3 DNA by itself, 39 bases read in frame from the first base. The CDR1 and CDR2 encoded by the germline V gene (reference sequence) are LNHDA and SQIVND. Germline trimming: 3 bases from V, 3 bases from J; junction bases outside gene matches: 2. Regarding this clone: Its antigen is unknown.

In total, approximately 700 healthy bone marrow donors made up the cohort. Cohort members were all nominally healthy when sampled, although unrecorded immune exposures were likely present. The donor tested CMV seronegative and was one of the 352 seronegative cohort members. Every donor gave a peripheral blood sample, and the peripheral blood mononuclear cells from that sample were used for TCR beta sequencing. Genomic DNA extraction from the blood cell samples was performed with the Qiagen DNeasy Blood Extraction Kit. Broad study findings and their caveats: According to a later analysis, parvovirus B19, influenza, CMV and Epstein-Barr virus appeared linked to several top co-occurrence clusters. Linkage disequilibrium might explain the correlated functional status among segregating V segments, but an unknown experimental factor could not be ruled out. A cluster of highly shared sequence variants was judged likely to be a technical artifact of the sequencing pipeline. The study listed approximately 160 TCR beta chains as associated with cytomegalovirus. This cohort had only TCR beta chains sequenced, and the lack of alpha or paired-chain data limited which features could be detected. The 87-base-pair reads could not distinguish some IMGT-functional V segments, including TRBV6-2 and TRBV6-3, so those segments were excluded. An association between a missense DCLRE1C variant and V-gene and J-gene trimming of TCR beta chains was found in a later genetic analysis and replicated in an independent cohort. A few of the identified cytomegalovirus-associated TCR beta chains were confirmed in vitro to be specific for cytomegalovirus antigens. Because counts were too low, roughly 16 rarely observed V segments, including chromosome 9 orphons, were excluded from the earlier analysis of fewer than 650 of the donors. In an earlier analysis of more than 500 of the donors, most TCR beta V segments appeared in productive rearrangements about 90% or about 30% of the time, broadly matching IMGT annotations. While some public TCRs were present in many individuals, most TCR sequences turned up only very rarely across donors. A later genetic analysis reported fewer N-insertions in productive TCRs among donors in an Asian-associated ancestry cluster than the roughly 700-donor mean. A further reported finding was that TCR beta sequences accurately predicted the HLA-A and HLA-B alleles for most subjects in the first cohort. Because some donors lacked HLA typing at each locus, the association tests relied only on the typed subset. A later analysis associated 16,951 TCR beta sequences with specific HLA alleles at a false discovery rate of 0.05. The authors suggested that the approach could potentially be generalized to other disease states and immunological phenotypes. When HLA alleles, especially DR and DQ, strongly co-occurred, TCR associations were difficult to assign to individual alleles. Sequencing depth was assumed to be roughly uniform across donors in the presence/absence analyses, though that assumption may not hold. The classifier was reported to diagnose cytomegalovirus status with high specificity and sensitivity in both the original and validation cohorts. In a later analysis, the rate of TCR association differed among HLA loci, with DRB1 alleles having the most associated TCRs and HLA-C alleles having the fewest. A later analysis found that HLA-associated TCR beta chains were more clonally expanded and had lower generation probabilities than equally common non-associated chains. Most CMV-associated TCR beta chains appeared to be HLA-restricted in a later analysis, and the HLA associations seemed to be driven largely by CMV exposure. For the cohort, immune exposure information was limited to CMV serostatus.

The clonotype comes from a man younger than 40 in good health and CMV-seronegative. The sequence links TRBV19 to TRBJ2-7, and 7 bases in between align with TRBD1. Source material: PBMCs. The CDR3 in this case is CASSMRTGYEQYF. The DNA reads TGTGCCAGTAGTATGCGGACAGGCTACGAGCAGTACTTC.